This T cell receptor beta chain was recorded in a study of T-cell reconstitution after alpha-beta-depleted transplantation in children. Germline V gives CDR1 SGDLS, CDR2 YYNGEE. The length of the CDR3 is 17 residues. The ends lost 3 bases at V and 13 bases at J; junction bases unmatched: 18. The TCRbeta library incorporated unique molecular identifiers. Each CDR3 protein is one row after TCRdb ran MiXCR on the PCR reads. Of fewer than 400,000 distinct CDR3 sequences listed, around 21% were seen once; the top ten hold around 4%. The sample consisted of PBMCs from the stem cell graft donor, taken from the stem cell graft. This sequence was found in a human donor who donated a stem cell graft to a child with acute myeloid leukemia. The rearrangement links TRBV9 to TRBJ2-1; 11 bases are a match to TRBD2. The CDR3: CASSAGPTSGNMVYQFF. The CDR3 coding sequence is TGTGCCAGCAGCGCGGGCCCGACTAGCGGGAATATGGTATACCAGTTCTTC.